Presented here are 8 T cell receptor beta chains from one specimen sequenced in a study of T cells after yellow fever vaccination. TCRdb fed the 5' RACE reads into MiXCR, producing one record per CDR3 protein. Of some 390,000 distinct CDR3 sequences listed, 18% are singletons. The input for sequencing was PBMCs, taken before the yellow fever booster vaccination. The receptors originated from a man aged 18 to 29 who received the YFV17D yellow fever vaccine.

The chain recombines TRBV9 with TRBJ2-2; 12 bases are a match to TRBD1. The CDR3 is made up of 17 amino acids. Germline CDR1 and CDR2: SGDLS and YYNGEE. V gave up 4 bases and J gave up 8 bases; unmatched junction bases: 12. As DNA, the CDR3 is TGTGCCAGCAGCCCTCTATCGGGACAGGGGGCGTCGGGGGAGCTGTTTTTT. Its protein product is CASSPLSGQGASGELFF.

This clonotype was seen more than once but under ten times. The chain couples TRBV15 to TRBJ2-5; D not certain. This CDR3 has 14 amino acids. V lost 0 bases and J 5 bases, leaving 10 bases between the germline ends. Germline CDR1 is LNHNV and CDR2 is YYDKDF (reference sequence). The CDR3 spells CATSRDLGGETQYF. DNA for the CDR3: TGTGCCACCAGCAGAGATTTAGGTGGGGAGACCCAGTACTTC.

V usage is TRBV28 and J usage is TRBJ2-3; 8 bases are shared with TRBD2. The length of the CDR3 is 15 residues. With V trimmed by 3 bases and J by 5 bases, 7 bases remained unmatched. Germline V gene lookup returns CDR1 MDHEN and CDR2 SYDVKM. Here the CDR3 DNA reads TGTGCCAGCAGTTTTCGCGGGGGGCGAGAAGATACGCAGTATTTT. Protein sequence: CASSFRGGREDTQYF.

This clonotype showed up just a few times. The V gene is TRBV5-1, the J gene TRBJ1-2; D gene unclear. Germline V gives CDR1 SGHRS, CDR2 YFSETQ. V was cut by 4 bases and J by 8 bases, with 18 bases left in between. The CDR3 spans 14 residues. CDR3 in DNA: TGCGCCAGCAGCCCCACGGACTCCGACGGGGGCTACACCTTC. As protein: CASSPTDSDGGYTF. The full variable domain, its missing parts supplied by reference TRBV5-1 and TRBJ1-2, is KAGVTQTPRYLIKTRGQQVTLSCSPISGHRSVSWYQQTPGQGLQFLFEYFSETQRNKGNFPGRFSGRQFSNSRSEMNVSTLELGDSALYLCASSPTDSDGGYTFGSGTRLTVV.

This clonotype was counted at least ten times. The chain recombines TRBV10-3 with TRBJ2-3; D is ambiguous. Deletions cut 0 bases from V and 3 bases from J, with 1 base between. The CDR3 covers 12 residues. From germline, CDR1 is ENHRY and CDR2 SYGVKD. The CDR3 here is CAISESTDTQYF. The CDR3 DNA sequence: TGTGCCATCAGTGAGTCAACAGATACGCAGTATTTT.

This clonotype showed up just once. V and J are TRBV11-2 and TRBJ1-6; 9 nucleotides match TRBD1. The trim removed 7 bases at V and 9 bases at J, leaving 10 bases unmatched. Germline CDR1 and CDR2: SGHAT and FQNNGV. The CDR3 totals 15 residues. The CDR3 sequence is CASTVMGQGGSPLHF. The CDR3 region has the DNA TGTGCCAGCACCGTAATGGGACAGGGTGGTTCACCCCTCCACTTT.

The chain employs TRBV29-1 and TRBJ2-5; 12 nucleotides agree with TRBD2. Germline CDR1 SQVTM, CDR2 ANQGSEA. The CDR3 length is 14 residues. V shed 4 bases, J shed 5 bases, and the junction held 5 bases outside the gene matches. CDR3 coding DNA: TGCAGCGTTGCTAGCGGGGGGGGAGTGGAGACCCAGTACTTC. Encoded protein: CSVASGGGVETQYF.

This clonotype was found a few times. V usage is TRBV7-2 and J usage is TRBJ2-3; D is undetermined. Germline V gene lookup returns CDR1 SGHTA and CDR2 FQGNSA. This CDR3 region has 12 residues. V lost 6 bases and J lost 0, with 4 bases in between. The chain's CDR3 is CASRASTDTQYF. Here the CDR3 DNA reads TGTGCCAGCAGAGCTAGCACAGATACGCAGTATTTT.